These 30 T cell receptor beta chains were sequenced from one sample in a study of T cells after yellow fever vaccination. Each CDR3 protein is one row after TCRdb ran MiXCR on the 5' RACE reads. Of hundreds of thousands of distinct CDR3 sequences in the sample, around 10% were seen once. The material sequenced was PBMCs, taken on the day of the first yellow fever vaccination. The receptors were sampled from a man aged 18 to 30 who received the YFV17D yellow fever vaccine.

This clonotype was detected ten times or more. The J gene is TRBJ2-3, the V gene TRBV5-1, with TRBD2 matching over 8 bases. CDR1 SGHRS and CDR2 YFSETQ come from the germline V gene. V gave up 4 bases and J gave up 4 bases; unmatched junction bases: 11. The CDR3 contains 16 residues. As DNA, the CDR3 is TGCGCCAGCAGCCAGCTGCGGGCGGGGGGTTCAGATACGCAGTATTTT. This translates into CASSQLRAGGSDTQYF. Full variable domain (remainder filled in from reference TRBV5-1 and TRBJ2-3): KAGVTQTPRYLIKTRGQQVTLSCSPISGHRSVSWYQQTPGQGLQFLFEYFSETQRNKGNFPGRFSGRQFSNSRSEMNVSTLELGDSALYLCASSQLRAGGSDTQYFGPGTRLTVL.

The V call is TRBV29-1, the J call TRBJ2-3; 8 bases line up with TRBD2. CDR1 is SQVTM and CDR2 is ANQGSEA in the germline V gene. V lost 4 bases to trimming and J lost 5 bases; unmatched junction nucleotides: 11. CDR3 length equals 15 residues. The CDR3 nucleotides read TGCAGCGTTGCCGGGGGGGGCCAGGGTATAGATACGCAGTATTTT. This sequence encodes CSVAGGGQGIDTQYF.

This clonotype was recorded a few times. CDR3 sequence (DNA): TGTGCCAGCAGCGTAGCATGGATCTGGGATGAGCAGTTCTTC. Its protein product is CASSVAWIWDEQFF. The chain uses TRBV9 and TRBJ2-1; D is uncertain. CDR3 length: 14 amino acids. CDR1 SGDLS and CDR2 YYNGEE come from the germline V gene. The ends were cut back, 0 bases at V and 8 bases at J, with 12 bases in the middle.

This clonotype was seen only a few times. The chain couples TRBV4-2 to TRBJ2-2; D is uncertain. The CDR3 is 14 residues long. Trimming removed 1 base at V and 7 bases at J, with 10 bases between. Germline lookup yields CDR1 LGHNA and CDR2 YNFKEQ. The CDR3 spells CASSQASVHGELFF. The CDR3, as DNA: TGTGCCAGCAGCCAAGCCAGCGTTCACGGGGAGCTGTTTTTT.

This clonotype has more than one count but fewer than ten. The rearrangement links TRBV6-5 to TRBJ2-1; TRBD2 matches at 7 bases. CDR3 length equals 12 residues. Germline V CDR1 and CDR2: MNHEY, SVGAGI. The trim removed 8 bases at V and 15 bases at J, leaving 13 bases unmatched. The CDR3 region is CASGVTGGGVFF. In nucleotides, the CDR3 is TGTGCCAGCGGCGTCACTGGGGGGGGTGTGTTCTTC.

There are a few counts of this clonotype. The chain is built from TRBV27 and TRBJ2-1; TRBD2 might be the D (6 bases). In germline, CDR1 is MNHEY, CDR2 SMNVEV (reference sequence). V shed 7 bases and J shed 6 bases, with 13 bases lying between them. The CDR3 is made up of 13 amino acids. CDR3 in amino acids: CASTGGYSNEQFF. The CDR3 DNA is TGTGCCAGCACTGGAGGGTATAGCAATGAGCAGTTCTTC.

The V and J genes are TRBV5-4 and TRBJ2-3; D is ambiguous. Per the germline V gene, CDR1 is SGHNT and CDR2 is YYREEE (reference sequence). The CDR3 runs to 15 residues. Trimming pared 0 bases from V and 4 bases from J, leaving 12 bases between. The CDR3 DNA follows: TGTGCCAGCAGCTTGGATCCAGGACCACCAGATACGCAGTATTTT. Protein sequence: CASSLDPGPPDTQYF.

This clonotype occurred a few times. This chain uses TRBV5-1 with TRBJ2-6; D is unresolved. V lost 2 bases, J lost 4 bases, and 4 bases lay in between. Looked up from germline, CDR1 is SGHRS and CDR2 is YFSETQ. The CDR3 runs 13 residues. Here the CDR3 DNA reads TGCGCCAGCAGCTTCGAGGGGGCCAACGTCCTGACTTTC. This sequence encodes CASSFEGANVLTF.

This clonotype was observed at least ten times. This CDR3 reads CASSSLFGGELFF. CDR3 DNA: TGTGCCAGCAGTTCCCTCTTCGGCGGGGAGCTGTTTTTT. The V and J genes are TRBV6-2 or TRBV6-3 and TRBJ2-2; D not certain. The germline V gene encodes CDR1 MNHEY and CDR2 SVGEGT. The CDR3 runs to 13 residues. V was pared by 4 bases and J by 7 bases, with 10 bases between.

The gene calls are TRBV6-1 and TRBJ2-3; D is uncertain. The CDR3 loop spans 13 amino acids. V was cut by 8 bases and J by 0 bases, with 9 bases left in between. Germline loops: CDR1 MNHNS, CDR2 SASEGT. The CDR3 DNA reads TGTGCCAGCCTATCCCATAGCACAGATACGCAGTATTTT. Amino acids: CASLSHSTDTQYF.

This clonotype was seen ten or more times. The V call is TRBV27, the J call TRBJ2-5; no clear D. V lost 8 bases to trimming and J lost 5 bases, with 15 bases between them. The CDR3 totals 13 residues. The germline CDR1 and CDR2 sequences are MNHEY and SMNVEV (reference sequence). CDR3: CASPKVGMETQYF. DNA for the CDR3: TGTGCCAGCCCCAAGGTAGGGATGGAGACCCAGTACTTC.

The V and J genes are TRBV9 and TRBJ2-5; the match to TRBD2 covers 9 bases. This CDR3 contains 16 residues. Looked up from germline, CDR1 is SGDLS and CDR2 is YYNGEE. J gave up 5 bases and V 1 base, and 9 bases lay outside the gene matches. CDR3 region: CASSVTSAGGLETQYF. Here the CDR3 DNA reads TGTGCCAGCAGCGTAACCTCAGCGGGGGGCTTGGAGACCCAGTACTTC. The variable domain in full, completed from reference TRBV9 and TRBJ2-5, reads DSGVTQTPKHLITATGQRVTLRCSPRSGDLSVYWYQQSLDQGLQFLIQYYNGEERAKGNILERFSAQQFPDLHSELNLSSLELGDSALYFCASSVTSAGGLETQYFGPGTRLLVL.

The rearrangement joins TRBV4-2 to TRBJ2-3, with TRBD2 matching over 7 bases. V was pared by 4 bases and J by 2 bases, with 6 bases of the junction left unmatched. CDR1 is LGHNA, CDR2 YNFKEQ, per germline. This CDR3 contains 15 residues. CDR3 DNA sequence: TGTGCCAGCAGCCCGGCGGCGGGAGCCACAGATACGCAGTATTTT. Translated, it gives CASSPAAGATDTQYF.

This clonotype was picked up a small number of times. The gene calls are TRBV9 and TRBJ2-5; no firm D call. This CDR3 spans 13 amino acids. The germline V gene encodes CDR1 SGDLS and CDR2 YYNGEE. The V end lost 0 bases, the J end lost 0 bases, and 3 bases lay between the germline ends. CDR3 amino acids: CASSVVDQETQYF. CDR3 sequence (DNA): TGTGCCAGCAGCGTAGTGGACCAAGAGACCCAGTACTTC. Full variable domain (missing parts from reference TRBV9 and TRBJ2-5): DSGVTQTPKHLITATGQRVTLRCSPRSGDLSVYWYQQSLDQGLQFLIQYYNGEERAKGNILERFSAQQFPDLHSELNLSSLELGDSALYFCASSVVDQETQYFGPGTRLLVL.

This clonotype has a handful of counts. The chain recombines TRBV19 with TRBJ2-5; unclear D gene. The germline V gene has CDR1 LNHDA and CDR2 SQIVND (reference sequence). This CDR3 region has 12 residues. V dropped 5 bases and J dropped 5 bases, with 9 bases sitting between them. CDR3 residues: CASSSSSETQYF. The DNA for the CDR3 is TGTGCCAGTAGTTCCTCGTCGGAGACCCAGTACTTC.

This clonotype was counted between two and nine times. The rearrangement joins TRBV7-2 to TRBJ2-7; 12 bases match TRBD2. Germline CDR1 and CDR2: SGHTA and FQGNSA. The CDR3 contains 16 residues. The V and J ends lost 1 base and 4 bases, in that order; junction bases with no gene match: 5. The CDR3 nucleotides read TGTGCCAGCAGCTTAGTTTCTAGCGGGGGGGCTTACGAGCAGTACTTC. Residues: CASSLVSSGGAYEQYF.

The V call is TRBV5-1, the J call TRBJ2-7, with TRBD2 matching 7 bases. Germline assignment: CDR1 SGHRS and CDR2 YFSETQ. The V segment lost 4 bases and the J segment 1 base; nucleotides outside the gene matches: 8. The CDR3 runs to 15 residues. The CDR3 coding sequence is TGCGCCAGCAGCAGGCTAGCGGAACTATCCTACGAGCAGTACTTC. Protein sequence: CASSRLAELSYEQYF.

This clonotype was detected ten times or more. This chain joins TRBV7-9 and TRBJ1-2; D possibly corresponds to TRBD1 (5 bases). The CDR3 spans 14 residues. The V end was cut by 4 bases, the J end by 5 bases, with 14 bases between. The germline V gene encodes CDR1 SEHNR and CDR2 FQNEAQ (reference sequence). In DNA, the CDR3 is TGTGCCAGCAGCTCCCCGGGGACTGGATATGGCTACACCTTC. Encoded protein: CASSSPGTGYGYTF.

This clonotype was counted a few times. This chain joins TRBV20-1 and TRBJ2-7; D is uncertain. V was pared by 4 bases and J by 3 bases, with 16 bases between. This CDR3 is built from 14 residues. Germline V lookup: CDR1 DFQATT, CDR2 SNEGSKA (reference sequence). The CDR3 loop reads CSAIGRYIGYEQYV. The CDR3 DNA reads as TGCAGTGCTATAGGACGTTACATTGGCTACGAGCAGTACGTC.

The V call is TRBV30, the J call TRBJ1-1; D unclear. This CDR3 is built from 12 residues. In germline, CDR1 is GTSNPN, CDR2 SVGIG (reference sequence). Trimming removed 3 bases from V and 1 base from J, with 6 bases in between. Written as DNA, the CDR3 is TGTGCCTGGAGAGGGCAGAACACTGAAGCTTTCTTT. Its protein is CAWRGQNTEAFF.

The gene calls are TRBV10-3 and TRBJ1-4, with TRBD1 matching over 9 bases. The J segment lost 10 bases and the V segment lost 6 bases, leaving 6 bases of the junction unmatched. The CDR3 extends over 13 amino acids. CDR1 and CDR2 (germline): ENHRY, SYGVKD. CDR3 in DNA: TGTGCCATCAGCGTAACAGGGGGCGGAAAACTGTTTTTT. Its translation: CAISVTGGGKLFF.

This clonotype was found a few times. This chain connects TRBV27 to TRBJ2-2; 9 bases fit TRBD1. V lost 2 bases, J lost 7 bases, and 5 bases stayed unmatched. In germline, CDR1 is MNHEY, CDR2 SMNVEV (reference sequence). The CDR3 has 15 residues. CDR3 nucleotides: TGTGCCAGCAGTTTAGGGACAGGGTGGATCGGGGAGCTGTTTTTT. Protein: CASSLGTGWIGELFF.

This clonotype was seen a handful of times. The chain is built from TRBV11-2 and TRBJ2-3, with 14 nucleotides matching TRBD2. CDR3 size: 15 residues. Germline trimming cut 8 bases from V and 6 bases from J; bases unmatched to any gene: 7. Germline V lookup: CDR1 SGHAT, CDR2 FQNNGV. The DNA of the CDR3 is TGTGCCAGCTCTGAGGGGACTAGCGGGGGTGATACGCAGTATTTT. Encoded protein: CASSEGTSGGDTQYF.

The sample holds a few counts of this clonotype. The chain has TRBV15 and TRBJ2-1; perhaps TRBD1 as D (6 bases). The length of the CDR3 is 16 residues. Germline V gives CDR1 LNHNV, CDR2 YYDKDF (reference sequence). The V gene lost 1 base and the J gene lost 0 bases, with 10 bases spanning the gap. CDR3 in DNA: TGTGCCACCAGCAGAGTAACAGGGAGCTCCTACAATGAGCAGTTCTTC. This encodes CATSRVTGSSYNEQFF.

This clonotype was observed a handful of times. The chain couples TRBV7-2 to TRBJ2-1, with 8 bases matching TRBD1. The V gene end was trimmed by 1 base and the J gene end by 9 bases; junction bases not matched to a gene: 5. CDR3 length: 14 residues. Germline V gene lookup returns CDR1 SGHTA and CDR2 FQGNSA. DNA for the CDR3: TGTGCCAGCAGCTTAGGGACAGGGTGGCTTGAGCAGTTCTTC. Protein sequence: CASSLGTGWLEQFF.

This clonotype was detected a few times. The chain employs TRBV28 and TRBJ2-7; D call uncertain. Trimming removed 5 bases from V and 3 bases from J, with 5 bases in between. The CDR3 extends over 11 amino acids. CDR1 is MDHEN, CDR2 SYDVKM, per germline. CDR3 loop: CASSANYEQYV. In DNA, the CDR3 is TGTGCCAGCAGTGCGAACTACGAGCAGTACGTC.

This chain links TRBV7-2 with TRBJ1-1; possibly TRBD1 for D (6 bases). Germline V lookup: CDR1 SGHTA, CDR2 FQGNSA. The CDR3 covers 13 residues. The V end lost 8 bases, the J end lost 5 bases, and 15 bases lay between the germline ends. The CDR3 reads CASAGQGGTEAFF. The CDR3 DNA is TGTGCCAGCGCTGGGCAAGGGGGGACTGAAGCTTTCTTT. The complete variable domain, with remaining parts taken from reference TRBV7-2 and TRBJ1-1, reads GAGVSQSPSNKVTEKGKDVELRCDPISGHTALYWYRQSLGQGLEFLIYFQGNSAPDKSGLPSDRFSAERTGGSVSTLTIQRTQQEDSAVYLCASAGQGGTEAFFGQGTRLTVV.

This clonotype is a singleton in its sample. The rearrangement uses TRBV12-3 or TRBV12-4 and TRBJ2-3, with D maybe TRBD2 (6 bases). The V end lost 7 bases, the J end lost 4 bases, and 24 bases lay between the germline ends. CDR3 size: 17 residues. CDR3 nucleotide sequence: TGTGCCAGCAAGAGAAATTGGCTTGGGGAGGATGCAGATACGCAGTATTTT. This codes for CASKRNWLGEDADTQYF.

This clonotype was seen more than once but under ten times. This chain uses TRBV6-4 with TRBJ1-2; D remains ambiguous. Trimming cost V 5 bases and J 6 bases, with 16 bases left between them. The CDR3 runs to 14 residues. The germline CDR1 and CDR2 sequences are MRHNA and SNTAGT. CDR3 sequence reads: CASSPGSPEDGYTF. CDR3 DNA: TGTGCCAGCAGTCCCGGGTCCCCGGAGGATGGCTACACCTTC.

The genes are TRBV7-2 and TRBJ1-6, with D unclear. The CDR3 sequence is 15 residues long. The germline V and J ends were trimmed by 1 base and 6 bases, with 10 bases remaining between them. Per germline, CDR1 SGHTA and CDR2 FQGNSA. Here the CDR3 DNA reads TGTGCCAGCAGCTTAGAAAGATTTGGTAATTCACCCCTCCACTTT. Its translation is CASSLERFGNSPLHF.